Following are 16 T cell receptor beta chains from one sample sequenced in a study of cytomegalovirus exposure and HLA in healthy donors. In the PCR, 60 Vbeta and 13 Jbeta primers were used. Sequenced by immunoSEQ multiplex PCR; TCRdb stores in-frame clones only, minus some. The data show 70,000 to 80,000 clones, and the top ten clones hold roughly 2.8%. Sequenced sample: PBMCs. The receptors stem from a man aged 35 to 55 in good health and CMV-seronegative.

The chain uses TRBV11-2 and TRBJ1-6; a possible D gene is TRBD1 (6 bases). The CDR3 covers 14 residues. CDR1 is SGHAT, CDR2 FQNNGV, per germline. V was pared by 4 bases and J by 9 bases, with 13 bases between. CDR3 amino acids: CASSSLTGGSPLHF. DNA for the CDR3: TGTGCCAGCAGCTCTTTGACAGGTGGTTCACCCCTCCACTTT.

The rearrangement links TRBV5-1 to TRBJ2-7, with TRBD1 matching over 12 bases. The CDR3 consists of 14 residues. J gave up 9 bases and V 2 bases, and 6 bases lay outside the gene matches. Germline loops: CDR1 SGHRS, CDR2 YFSETQ. The CDR3, as DNA: TGCGCCAGCAGCTTTGGGACAGGGGGCATCGGGCAGTACTTC. Amino acid sequence: CASSFGTGGIGQYF.

The chain couples TRBV27 to TRBJ1-6; 7 positions match TRBD1. Unmatched junction bases numbered 8, after V lost 6 bases and J lost 9 bases. The germline V gene encodes CDR1 MNHEY and CDR2 SMNVEV (reference sequence). This CDR3 has 14 residues. The CDR3 here is CASSPGTEGSPLHF. CDR3 sequence (DNA): TGTGCCAGCAGCCCCGGGACAGAGGGTTCACCCCTCCACTTT.

The rearrangement joins TRBV7-2 to TRBJ1-1, with a weak D call TRBD1 (6 bases). The V gene lost 6 bases and the J gene lost 6 bases, with 14 bases spanning the gap. Germline-derived CDR1 and CDR2 are SGHTA and FQGNSA. This CDR3 is 13 amino acids long. The CDR3 protein is CASRRQEIPEAFF. CDR3 nucleotides: TGTGCCAGCAGACGACAGGAAATCCCTGAAGCTTTCTTT.

The chain has TRBV5-1 and TRBJ2-7; no reliable D call. The germline V gene encodes CDR1 SGHRS and CDR2 YFSETQ. The V end was cut by 2 bases, the J end by 0 bases, with 6 bases between. CDR3 size: 13 residues. The CDR3 region has the DNA TGCGCCAGCAGCTTCGCAGTCTCCTACGAGCAGTACTTC. This codes for CASSFAVSYEQYF.

This sequence joins TRBV5-4 and TRBJ2-3, with a weak D call TRBD2 (6 bases). The length of the CDR3 is 14 residues. CDR1 is SGHNT and CDR2 is YYREEE in the germline V gene (reference sequence). V was pared by 0 bases and J by 4 bases, with 9 bases between. The CDR3 DNA is TGTGCCAGCAGCTTGGATCCGGGAGCAGATACGCAGTATTTT. Translating gives CASSLDPGADTQYF.

V is TRBV19 and J is TRBJ1-5; D is uncertain. V lost 1 base and J 2 bases, leaving 15 bases between the germline ends. Germline-derived CDR1 and CDR2 are LNHDA and SQIVND (reference sequence). The CDR3 extends over 17 amino acids. CDR3 sequence (DNA): TGTGCCAGTAGTATAGGGTCGGGAGGACTTCGCAATCAGCCCCAGCATTTT. This sequence encodes CASSIGSGGLRNQPQHF. Drawing the rest from reference TRBV19 and TRBJ1-5, the complete variable domain is DGGITQSPKYLFRKEGQNVTLSCEQNLNHDAMYWYRQDPGQGLRLIYYSQIVNDFQKGDIAEGYSVSREKKESFPLTVTSAQKNPTAFYLCASSIGSGGLRNQPQHFGDGTRLSIL.

The chain combines TRBV5-6 with TRBJ2-2; D gene unclear. This CDR3 contains 14 residues. Germline assignment: CDR1 SGHDT and CDR2 YYEEEE. Deletions cut 1 base from V and 3 bases from J, with 7 bases between. CDR3 sequence reads: CASSLRLYTGELFF. The CDR3 DNA sequence: TGTGCCAGCAGCTTGCGGTTATACACCGGGGAGCTGTTTTTT.

The V and J genes are TRBV29-1 and TRBJ1-2; 7 bases line up with TRBD1. CDR1 is SQVTM, CDR2 ANQGSEA, per germline. This CDR3 region has 13 residues. The V gene end was trimmed by 5 bases and the J gene end by 2 bases; junction bases not matched to a gene: 5. CDR3 in amino acids: CSVSTGRNYGYTF. The CDR3, as DNA: TGCAGCGTTTCGACAGGGAGGAACTATGGCTACACCTTC.

The chain links TRBV19 to TRBJ1-1; TRBD1 matches 9 bases. The CDR3 length is 14 residues. The trim removed 7 bases at V and 2 bases at J, leaving 5 bases unmatched. The germline CDR1 and CDR2 sequences are LNHDA and SQIVND (reference sequence). Here the CDR3 reads CASTVGQGNTEAFF. CDR3 in DNA: TGTGCCAGTACCGTGGGACAGGGAAACACTGAAGCTTTCTTT.

V usage is TRBV5-6 and J usage is TRBJ1-2; 9 bases align to TRBD1. CDR1 is SGHDT and CDR2 is YYEEEE in the germline V gene. The ends lost 6 bases at V and 1 base at J; junction bases unmatched: 7. The CDR3 totals 15 residues. The CDR3 here is CASTEQGAGNYGYTF. The CDR3 region has the DNA TGTGCCAGCACGGAACAGGGGGCGGGTAACTATGGCTACACCTTC.

The chain carries TRBV5-4 and TRBJ2-1; 7 bases line up with TRBD1. This CDR3 contains 15 residues. With 4 bases clipped from V and 3 bases from J, the junction kept 7 bases outside the gene matches. CDR1 is SGHNT and CDR2 is YYREEE in the germline V gene (reference sequence). For the CDR3, the DNA is TGTGCCAGCAGCAATTCGGACAGGAACTACAATGAGCAGTTCTTC. Translating gives CASSNSDRNYNEQFF.

This chain links TRBV6-5 with TRBJ1-4, with TRBD1 identical over 9 bases. V shed 6 bases and J 7 bases; nucleotides not matched to a gene: 9. Germline V gene lookup returns CDR1 MNHEY and CDR2 SVGAGI. The CDR3 is 15 amino acids. The CDR3 is CASRPLTGGGEKLFF. The DNA for the CDR3 is TGTGCCAGCAGGCCGTTGACAGGGGGTGGTGAAAAACTGTTTTTT.

The V call is TRBV28, the J call TRBJ2-7, with 8 bases aligning to TRBD1. CDR3 length equals 16 residues. Unmatched junction bases numbered 11, after V lost 3 bases and J lost 4 bases. Germline V gives CDR1 MDHEN, CDR2 SYDVKM. CDR3 residues: CASSFSLAGGEYEQYF. The CDR3 DNA sequence: TGTGCCAGCAGTTTTTCGCTCGCAGGGGGCGAATACGAGCAGTACTTC. Combining the CDR3 with reference TRBV28 and TRBJ2-7 gives the whole variable domain DVKVTQSSRYLVKRTGEKVFLECVQDMDHENMFWYRQDPGLGLRLIYFSYDVKMKEKGDIPEGYSVSREKKERFSLILESASTNQTSMYLCASSFSLAGGEYEQYFGPGTRLTVT.

The V gene is TRBV7-6, the J gene TRBJ2-5; the D is unclear. The V and J ends lost 0 bases and 5 bases respectively, with 7 bases between them. CDR1 and CDR2 from the germline V gene are SGHVS and FNYEAQ. There are 13 residues in the CDR3. The CDR3 is CASSLAPRETQYF. The CDR3 bases are TGTGCCAGCAGCTTAGCGCCGCGGGAGACCCAGTACTTC.

This chain connects TRBV10-1 to TRBJ1-4; 8 bases are shared with TRBD1. This CDR3 spans 14 amino acids. J gave up 8 bases and V 9 bases, and 11 bases lay outside the gene matches. Germline V lookup: CDR1 WNHNN, CDR2 SYGVQD (reference sequence). CDR3 sequence (DNA): TGCGCCAGAAAAGCAGACAGGGGATACGAAAAACTGTTTTTT. Translation: CARKADRGYEKLFF.